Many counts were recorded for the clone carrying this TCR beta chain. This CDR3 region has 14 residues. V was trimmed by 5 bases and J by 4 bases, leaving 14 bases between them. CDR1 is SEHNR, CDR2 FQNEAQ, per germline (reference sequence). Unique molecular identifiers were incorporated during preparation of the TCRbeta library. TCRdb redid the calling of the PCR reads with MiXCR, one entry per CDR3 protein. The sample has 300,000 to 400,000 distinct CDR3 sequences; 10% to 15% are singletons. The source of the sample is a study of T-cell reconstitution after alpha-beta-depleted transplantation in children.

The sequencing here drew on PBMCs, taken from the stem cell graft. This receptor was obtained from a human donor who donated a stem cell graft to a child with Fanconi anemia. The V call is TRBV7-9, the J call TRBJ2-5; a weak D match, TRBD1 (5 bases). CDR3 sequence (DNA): TGTGCCAGCAGCGCCAGGGCCGGCGTAGAGACCCAGTACTTC. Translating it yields CASSARAGVETQYF.